Listed below are T cell receptor beta chains from one sample, sequenced in a study of control samples from healthy donors and cancer patients. Libraries were prepared by immunoSEQ multiplex PCR; TCRdb keeps only in-frame clonotypes and omits some of them. There are 100,000 to 150,000 clones in the sample; almost 95% occur only once, and roughly 0.54% lies in the top ten. Sequencing was carried out using PBMCs. The receptors shown here come from a man older than 75 with head and neck cancer. Both conserved end residues are part of each CDR3. Fields, in order: V gene, D gene, J gene, clone size, CDR3 protein, CDR3 DNA. D genes are given only for firm matches. Expanded clones are given a class, and other clones once, few, many or no size at all.

v_call: TRBV5-1; d_call: TRBD2; j_call: TRBJ2-3; clone_size: NA; cdr3_aa: CASSLVVSGGGTDTQYF; cdr3_nt: TGCGCCAGCAGCTTGGTAGTCAGCGGGGGAGGCACAGATACGCAGTATTTT
v_call: TRBV29-1; d_call: TRBD1; j_call: TRBJ1-2; clone_size: once; cdr3_aa: CSGKQGALGYTF; cdr3_nt: TGCAGCGGCAAACAGGGGGCGCTTGGCTACACCTTC
v_call: TRBV29-1; d_call: TRBD1; j_call: TRBJ1-2; clone_size: NA; cdr3_aa: CSVAAGGYGYTF; cdr3_nt: TGCAGCGTTGCGGCAGGGGGCTATGGCTACACCTTC
v_call: TRBV7-6; d_call: TRBD2; j_call: TRBJ2-1; clone_size: NA; cdr3_aa: CASSFGAGGNEQFF; cdr3_nt: TGTGCCAGCAGCTTTGGGGCCGGGGGGAATGAGCAGTTCTTC
v_call: TRBV5-6; d_call: TRBD1; j_call: TRBJ1-2; clone_size: once; cdr3_aa: CASSNLGQGAFGYTF; cdr3_nt: TGTGCCAGCAGCAACCTGGGACAGGGGGCATTCGGCTACACCTTC
v_call: TRBV5-1; d_call: TRBD2; j_call: TRBJ2-1; clone_size: NA; cdr3_aa: CASSLQRGATYNEQFF; cdr3_nt: TGCGCCAGCAGCTTGCAGCGGGGGGCTACCTACAATGAGCAGTTCTTC
v_call: TRBV5-6; d_call: TRBD1; j_call: TRBJ2-1; clone_size: once; cdr3_aa: CASLGTGHNEQFF; cdr3_nt: TGTGCCAGCCTCGGGACAGGTCACAATGAGCAGTTCTTC
v_call: TRBV7-8; d_call: NA; j_call: TRBJ1-2; clone_size: NA; cdr3_aa: CASSLARWGRGYTF; cdr3_nt: TGTGCCAGCAGCTTAGCGCGTTGGGGCCGGGGCTACACCTTC
v_call: TRBV5-6; d_call: NA; j_call: TRBJ1-2; clone_size: NA; cdr3_aa: CASSSLDTYGYTF; cdr3_nt: TGTGCCAGCAGCTCCCTAGACACCTATGGCTACACCTTC
v_call: TRBV27; d_call: NA; j_call: TRBJ1-2; clone_size: NA; cdr3_aa: CASSEGPNYGYTF; cdr3_nt: TGTGCCAGCAGTGAGGGACCGAACTATGGCTACACCTTC
v_call: TRBV2; d_call: NA; j_call: TRBJ2-2; clone_size: NA; cdr3_aa: CASSASLARNTGELFF; cdr3_nt: TGTGCCAGCAGTGCGTCCCTAGCTCGTAACACCGGGGAGCTGTTTTTT
v_call: TRBV7-2; d_call: NA; j_call: TRBJ2-1; clone_size: NA; cdr3_aa: CASTPGPGVDEQFF; cdr3_nt: TGTGCCAGCACCCCTGGACCAGGGGTCGATGAGCAGTTCTTC
v_call: TRBV11-2; d_call: TRBD1; j_call: TRBJ2-1; clone_size: once; cdr3_aa: CASSLGTGGFNEQFF; cdr3_nt: TGTGCCAGCAGCTTAGGGACAGGGGGCTTCAATGAGCAGTTCTTC
v_call: TRBV6-1; d_call: NA; j_call: TRBJ1-1; clone_size: NA; cdr3_aa: CASSEWRYTEAFF; cdr3_nt: TGTGCCAGCAGTGAATGGCGGTACACTGAAGCTTTCTTT
v_call: TRBV7-2; d_call: TRBD2; j_call: TRBJ2-7; clone_size: NA; cdr3_aa: CASSLTLSGGVDEQYF; cdr3_nt: TGTGCCAGCAGCCTTACCCTCAGCGGGGGGGTCGACGAGCAGTACTTC
v_call: TRBV19; d_call: TRBD1; j_call: TRBJ1-1; clone_size: NA; cdr3_aa: CASRIRDRVGTEAFF; cdr3_nt: TGTGCCAGTAGGATCCGGGACAGGGTGGGCACTGAAGCTTTCTTT
v_call: TRBV9; d_call: NA; j_call: TRBJ2-3; clone_size: NA; cdr3_aa: CASTPQPGGGTDTQYF; cdr3_nt: TGTGCCAGCACCCCTCAACCAGGGGGAGGTACAGATACGCAGTATTTT
v_call: TRBV5-1; d_call: NA; j_call: TRBJ2-1; clone_size: NA; cdr3_aa: CASSLPGYNEQFF; cdr3_nt: TGCGCCAGCAGCTTGCCTGGTTACAATGAGCAGTTCTTC
v_call: TRBV30; d_call: TRBD2; j_call: TRBJ2-2; clone_size: NA; cdr3_aa: CAWRVGTRTGELFF; cdr3_nt: TGTGCCTGGAGGGTGGGGACTAGGACCGGGGAGCTGTTTTTT
v_call: TRBV30; d_call: NA; j_call: TRBJ1-1; clone_size: NA; cdr3_aa: CAWSDRPNTEAFF; cdr3_nt: TGTGCCTGGAGTGATCGACCGAACACTGAAGCTTTCTTT
v_call: TRBV19; d_call: NA; j_call: TRBJ1-1; clone_size: NA; cdr3_aa: CASSMPPRGNTEAFF; cdr3_nt: TGTGCCAGTAGTATGCCCCCCAGGGGGAACACTGAAGCTTTCTTT
v_call: TRBV6-5; d_call: NA; j_call: TRBJ1-4; clone_size: NA; cdr3_aa: CASSLRGEKLFF; cdr3_nt: TGTGCCAGCAGTTTACGTGGTGAAAAACTGTTTTTT
v_call: TRBV6-5; d_call: NA; j_call: TRBJ1-5; clone_size: NA; cdr3_aa: CASSKISNQPQHF; cdr3_nt: TGTGCCAGCAGCAAAATTAGCAATCAGCCCCAGCATTTT
v_call: TRBV19; d_call: NA; j_call: TRBJ2-7; clone_size: NA; cdr3_aa: CASSITLTGRVREQYF; cdr3_nt: TGTGCCAGTAGTATTACCCTAACAGGGAGGGTCCGCGAGCAGTACTTC
v_call: TRBV3-1/TRBV3-2; d_call: NA; j_call: TRBJ2-5; clone_size: NA; cdr3_aa: CASSGRDFQETQYF; cdr3_nt: TGTGCCAGCAGCGGCCGGGACTTTCAAGAGACCCAGTACTTC
v_call: TRBV7-9; d_call: TRBD1; j_call: TRBJ1-2; clone_size: once; cdr3_aa: CASSLVSDRGHYGYTF; cdr3_nt: TGTGCCAGCAGCTTAGTTTCGGACAGGGGGCACTATGGCTACACCTTC
v_call: TRBV4-3; d_call: NA; j_call: TRBJ2-1; clone_size: NA; cdr3_aa: CASSQDSPGVDEQFF; cdr3_nt: TGCGCCAGCAGCCAAGATTCCCCCGGGGTCGATGAGCAGTTCTTC
v_call: TRBV29-1; d_call: TRBD1; j_call: TRBJ2-5; clone_size: NA; cdr3_aa: CSVDRTGDGETQYF; cdr3_nt: TGCAGCGTTGATAGGACAGGGGATGGGGAGACCCAGTACTTC
v_call: TRBV5-1; d_call: NA; j_call: TRBJ2-5; clone_size: NA; cdr3_aa: CASSPGTGPETQYF; cdr3_nt: TGCGCCAGCAGCCCAGGCACAGGGCCAGAGACCCAGTACTTC
v_call: TRBV30; d_call: NA; j_call: TRBJ1-5; clone_size: NA; cdr3_aa: CAWSVIGNQPQHF; cdr3_nt: TGTGCCTGGAGTGTAATCGGGAATCAGCCCCAGCATTTT
v_call: TRBV9; d_call: NA; j_call: TRBJ2-7; clone_size: NA; cdr3_aa: CASSAASGDEQYF; cdr3_nt: TGTGCCAGCAGCGCCGCGAGTGGCGACGAGCAGTACTTC
v_call: TRBV5-1; d_call: NA; j_call: TRBJ1-6; clone_size: NA; cdr3_aa: CASSRRQAGDNSPLHF; cdr3_nt: TGCGCCAGCAGCCGCCGACAGGCCGGAGATAATTCACCCCTCCACTTT
v_call: TRBV2; d_call: NA; j_call: TRBJ2-3; clone_size: NA; cdr3_aa: CASSRRAGGTDTQYF; cdr3_nt: TGTGCCAGCAGTCGACGCGCAGGGGGCACAGATACGCAGTATTTT
v_call: TRBV12-3/TRBV12-4; d_call: NA; j_call: TRBJ1-2; clone_size: NA; cdr3_aa: CASSGYGGSGYTF; cdr3_nt: TGTGCCAGCAGTGGGTATGGGGGGTCTGGCTACACCTTC
v_call: TRBV19; d_call: TRBD1; j_call: TRBJ2-2; clone_size: NA; cdr3_aa: CASSIPGTGATGELFF; cdr3_nt: TGTGCCAGTAGTATACCCGGCACAGGGGCCACCGGGGAGCTGTTTTTT
v_call: TRBV19; d_call: NA; j_call: TRBJ2-5; clone_size: NA; cdr3_aa: CASSTRGAGGETQYF; cdr3_nt: TGTGCCAGTAGTACCCGAGGAGCTGGAGGAGAGACCCAGTACTTC
v_call: TRBV9; d_call: NA; j_call: TRBJ2-6; clone_size: NA; cdr3_aa: CASSPPGLTSGANVLTF; cdr3_nt: TGTGCCAGCAGCCCTCCGGGACTGACCTCTGGGGCCAACGTCCTGACTTTC
v_call: TRBV5-1; d_call: NA; j_call: TRBJ1-1; clone_size: NA; cdr3_aa: CASSLAEGTEAFF; cdr3_nt: TGCGCCAGCAGCTTGGCAGAGGGGACTGAAGCTTTCTTT
v_call: TRBV5-1; d_call: TRBD1; j_call: TRBJ1-1; clone_size: NA; cdr3_aa: CASTRTGMNTEAFF; cdr3_nt: TGCGCCAGCACCCGGACAGGGATGAACACTGAAGCTTTCTTT
v_call: TRBV4-1; d_call: TRBD2; j_call: TRBJ2-7; clone_size: NA; cdr3_aa: CASSHDGLAYEQYF; cdr3_nt: TGCGCCAGCAGCCATGATGGACTAGCTTACGAGCAGTACTTC
v_call: TRBV12-3/TRBV12-4; d_call: TRBD1; j_call: TRBJ1-2; clone_size: NA; cdr3_aa: CASSLDRIYGYTF; cdr3_nt: TGTGCCAGCAGTCTGGACAGGATTTATGGCTACACCTTC
v_call: TRBV7-6; d_call: NA; j_call: TRBJ2-2; clone_size: NA; cdr3_aa: CASSLGGGSTGELFF; cdr3_nt: TGTGCCAGCAGCTTAGGTGGGGGTAGCACCGGGGAGCTGTTTTTT
v_call: TRBV12-5; d_call: NA; j_call: TRBJ1-5; clone_size: NA; cdr3_aa: CASGNRSVQPQHF; cdr3_nt: TGTGCTAGTGGAAACAGGTCCGTTCAGCCCCAGCATTTT
v_call: TRBV6-1; d_call: NA; j_call: TRBJ1-4; clone_size: once; cdr3_aa: CASSEWGLATNEKLFF; cdr3_nt: TGTGCCAGCAGTGAATGGGGGCTCGCAACTAATGAAAAACTGTTTTTT
v_call: TRBV4-3; d_call: NA; j_call: TRBJ2-2; clone_size: NA; cdr3_aa: CASSQSPGTTTGELFF; cdr3_nt: TGCGCCAGCAGCCAGAGCCCCGGGACAACCACCGGGGAGCTGTTTTTT
v_call: TRBV3-1/TRBV3-2; d_call: TRBD2; j_call: TRBJ2-1; clone_size: NA; cdr3_aa: CASSLAGDNEQFF; cdr3_nt: TGTGCCAGCAGCCTGGCGGGAGACAATGAGCAGTTCTTC
v_call: TRBV20-1; d_call: TRBD2; j_call: TRBJ2-3; clone_size: NA; cdr3_aa: CSASQRGGTDTQYF; cdr3_nt: TGCAGTGCTAGTCAGCGGGGGGGCACAGATACGCAGTATTTT
v_call: TRBV18; d_call: TRBD1; j_call: TRBJ1-1; clone_size: NA; cdr3_aa: CASSPFSGTAANTEAFF; cdr3_nt: TGTGCCAGCTCACCATTTAGCGGGACAGCCGCGAACACTGAAGCTTTCTTT
v_call: TRBV7-2; d_call: NA; j_call: TRBJ2-7; clone_size: NA; cdr3_aa: CASSLFLSYEQYF; cdr3_nt: TGTGCCAGCAGCTTATTTCTTTCCTACGAGCAGTACTTC
v_call: TRBV5-1; d_call: NA; j_call: TRBJ2-7; clone_size: NA; cdr3_aa: CASRNTAYEQYF; cdr3_nt: TGCGCCAGCAGGAACACGGCCTACGAGCAGTACTTC
v_call: TRBV20-1; d_call: NA; j_call: TRBJ2-1; clone_size: once; cdr3_aa: CSASRGGEQFF; cdr3_nt: TGCAGTGCTAGTCGGGGCGGTGAGCAGTTCTTC
v_call: TRBV24-1; d_call: TRBD1; j_call: TRBJ1-5; clone_size: few; cdr3_aa: CATSDFPDRGGQPQHF; cdr3_nt: TGTGCCACCAGTGATTTTCCGGACAGGGGCGGTCAGCCCCAGCATTTT
v_call: TRBV3-1/TRBV3-2; d_call: NA; j_call: TRBJ1-2; clone_size: NA; cdr3_aa: CASSQDLTGLAGYTF; cdr3_nt: TGTGCCAGCAGCCAAGACTTAACAGGTCTCGCTGGCTACACCTTC
v_call: TRBV5-1; d_call: TRBD1; j_call: TRBJ2-4; clone_size: NA; cdr3_aa: CASETGDGLNIQYF; cdr3_nt: TGCGCCAGCGAGACAGGGGATGGTTTAAACATTCAGTACTTC